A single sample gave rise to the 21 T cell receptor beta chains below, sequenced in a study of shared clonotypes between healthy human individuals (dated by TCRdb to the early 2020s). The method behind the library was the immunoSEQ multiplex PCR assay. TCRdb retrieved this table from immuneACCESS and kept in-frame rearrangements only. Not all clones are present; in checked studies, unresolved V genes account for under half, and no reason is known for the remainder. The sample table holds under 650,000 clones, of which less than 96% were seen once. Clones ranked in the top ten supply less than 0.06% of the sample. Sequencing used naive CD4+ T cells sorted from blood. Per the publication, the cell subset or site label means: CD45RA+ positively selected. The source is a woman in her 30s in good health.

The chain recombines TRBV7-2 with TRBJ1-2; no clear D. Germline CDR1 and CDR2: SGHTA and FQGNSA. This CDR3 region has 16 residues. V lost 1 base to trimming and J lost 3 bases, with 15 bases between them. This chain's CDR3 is CASSLGLPPVDYGYTF. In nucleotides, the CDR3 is TGTGCCAGCAGCTTAGGGTTGCCTCCGGTCGACTATGGCTACACCTTC.

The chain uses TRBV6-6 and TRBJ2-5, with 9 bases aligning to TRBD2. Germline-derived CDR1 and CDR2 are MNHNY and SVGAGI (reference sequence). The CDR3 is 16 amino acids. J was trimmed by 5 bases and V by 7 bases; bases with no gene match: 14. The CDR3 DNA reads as TGTGCCAGCAACCACTTGGCGGGAGGGCCTCGGGAGACCCAGTACTTC. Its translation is CASNHLAGGPRETQYF.

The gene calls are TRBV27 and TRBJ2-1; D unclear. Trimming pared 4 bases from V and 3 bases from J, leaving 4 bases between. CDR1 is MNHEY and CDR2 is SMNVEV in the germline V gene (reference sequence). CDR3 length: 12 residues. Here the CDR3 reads CASSSDYNEQFF. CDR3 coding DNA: TGTGCCAGCAGTTCCGACTACAATGAGCAGTTCTTC.

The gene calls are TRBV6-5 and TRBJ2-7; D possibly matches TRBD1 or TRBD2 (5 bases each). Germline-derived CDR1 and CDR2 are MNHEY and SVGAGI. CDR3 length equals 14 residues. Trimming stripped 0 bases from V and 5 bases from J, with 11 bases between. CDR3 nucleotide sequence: TGTGCCAGCAGTTACTCGAGGGGATTCAACGAGCAGTACTTC. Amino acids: CASSYSRGFNEQYF.

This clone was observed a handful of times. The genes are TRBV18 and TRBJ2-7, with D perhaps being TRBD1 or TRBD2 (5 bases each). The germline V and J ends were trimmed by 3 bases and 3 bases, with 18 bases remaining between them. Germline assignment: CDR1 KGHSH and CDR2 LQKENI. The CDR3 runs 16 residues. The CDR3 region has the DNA TGTGCCAGCTCACCGAAAGGGACGGTAAGCTACTACGAGCAGTACTTC. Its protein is CASSPKGTVSYYEQYF.

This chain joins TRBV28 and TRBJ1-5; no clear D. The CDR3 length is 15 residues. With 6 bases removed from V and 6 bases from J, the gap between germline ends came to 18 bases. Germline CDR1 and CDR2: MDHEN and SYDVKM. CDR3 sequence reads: CASSPLRGWGQPQHF. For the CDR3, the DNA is TGTGCCAGCAGCCCCCTCCGGGGATGGGGTCAGCCCCAGCATTTT.

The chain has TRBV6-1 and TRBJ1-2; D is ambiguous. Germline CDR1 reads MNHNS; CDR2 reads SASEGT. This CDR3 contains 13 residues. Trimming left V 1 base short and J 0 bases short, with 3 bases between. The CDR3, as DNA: TGTGCCAGCAGTGAAGGCCCTAACTATGGCTACACCTTC. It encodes CASSEGPNYGYTF.

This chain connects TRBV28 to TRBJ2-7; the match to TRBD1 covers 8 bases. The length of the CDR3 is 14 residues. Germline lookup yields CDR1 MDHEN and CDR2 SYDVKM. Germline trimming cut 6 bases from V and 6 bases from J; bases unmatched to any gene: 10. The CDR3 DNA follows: TGTGCCAGCAGCCGAGGGGACAGGTCGGTCGAGCAGTACTTC. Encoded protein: CASSRGDRSVEQYF.

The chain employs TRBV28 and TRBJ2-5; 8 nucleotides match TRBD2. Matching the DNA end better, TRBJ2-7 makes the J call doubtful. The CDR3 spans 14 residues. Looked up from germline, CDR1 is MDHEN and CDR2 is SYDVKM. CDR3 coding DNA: TGTGCCAGCAGTTCCCGACTAGCGCCCAGCGAGCAGTACTTC. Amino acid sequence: CASSSRLAPSEQYF.

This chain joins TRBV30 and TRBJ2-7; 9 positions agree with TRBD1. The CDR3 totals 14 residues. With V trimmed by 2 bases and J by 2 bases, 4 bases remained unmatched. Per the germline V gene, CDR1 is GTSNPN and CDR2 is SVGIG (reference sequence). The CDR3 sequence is CAWSSGTGTYEQYF. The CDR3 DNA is TGTGCCTGGAGTTCCGGGACAGGGACCTACGAGCAGTACTTC.

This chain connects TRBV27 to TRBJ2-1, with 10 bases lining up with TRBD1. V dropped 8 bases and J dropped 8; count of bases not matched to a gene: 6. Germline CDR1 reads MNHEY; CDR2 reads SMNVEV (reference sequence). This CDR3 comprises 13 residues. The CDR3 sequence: CASRDRGFHEQFF. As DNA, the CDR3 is TGTGCCAGCCGGGACAGGGGTTTCCATGAGCAGTTCTTC.

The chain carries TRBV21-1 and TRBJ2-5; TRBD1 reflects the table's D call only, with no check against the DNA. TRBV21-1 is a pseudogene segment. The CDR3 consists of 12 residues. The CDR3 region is CASSDGLRVQYF. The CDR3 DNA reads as TGTGCCAGCAGCGATGGGCTACGAGTGCAGTACTTC.

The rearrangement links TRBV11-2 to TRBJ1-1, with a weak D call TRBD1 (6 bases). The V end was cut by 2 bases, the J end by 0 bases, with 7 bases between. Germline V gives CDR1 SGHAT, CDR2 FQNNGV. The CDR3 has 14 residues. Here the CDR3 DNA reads TGTGCCAGCAGCTTAAACAGGGTGAACACTGAAGCTTTCTTT. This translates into CASSLNRVNTEAFF.

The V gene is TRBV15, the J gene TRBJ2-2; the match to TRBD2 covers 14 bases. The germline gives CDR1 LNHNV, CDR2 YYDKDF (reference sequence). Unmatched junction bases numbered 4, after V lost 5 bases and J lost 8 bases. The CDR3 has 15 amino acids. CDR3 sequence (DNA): TGTGCCACCAGCCGGGGACTAGCGGGAGTAGGGGAGCTGTTTTTT. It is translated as CATSRGLAGVGELFF.

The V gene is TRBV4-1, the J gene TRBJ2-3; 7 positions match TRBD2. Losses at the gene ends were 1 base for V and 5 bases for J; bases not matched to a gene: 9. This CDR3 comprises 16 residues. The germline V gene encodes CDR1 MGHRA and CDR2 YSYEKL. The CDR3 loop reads CASSQGARERGDTQYF. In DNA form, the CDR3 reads TGCGCCAGCAGCCAAGGGGCGCGGGAGAGGGGAGATACGCAGTATTTT.

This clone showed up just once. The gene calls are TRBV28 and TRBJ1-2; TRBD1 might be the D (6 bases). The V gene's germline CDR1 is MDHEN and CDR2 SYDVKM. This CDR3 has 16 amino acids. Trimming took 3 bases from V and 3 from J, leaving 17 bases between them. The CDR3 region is CASSLSGVYPDYGYTF. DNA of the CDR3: TGTGCCAGCAGTTTGTCAGGGGTCTACCCGGACTATGGCTACACCTTC.

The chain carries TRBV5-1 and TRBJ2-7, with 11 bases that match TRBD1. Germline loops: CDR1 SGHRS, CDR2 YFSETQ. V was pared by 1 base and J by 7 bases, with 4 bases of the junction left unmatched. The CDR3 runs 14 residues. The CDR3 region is CASSLSGQGVEQYF. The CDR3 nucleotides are TGCGCCAGCAGCTTGTCGGGACAGGGGGTTGAGCAGTACTTC. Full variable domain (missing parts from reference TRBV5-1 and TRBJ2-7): KAGVTQTPRYLIKTRGQQVTLSCSPISGHRSVSWYQQTPGQGLQFLFEYFSETQRNKGNFPGRFSGRQFSNSRSEMNVSTLELGDSALYLCASSLSGQGVEQYFGPGTRLTVT.

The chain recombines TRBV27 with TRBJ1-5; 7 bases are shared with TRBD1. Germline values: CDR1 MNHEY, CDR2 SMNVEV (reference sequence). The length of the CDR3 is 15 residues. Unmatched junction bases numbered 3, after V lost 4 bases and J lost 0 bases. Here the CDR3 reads CASSWDRNSNQPQHF. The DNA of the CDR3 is TGTGCCAGCAGTTGGGACAGAAATAGCAATCAGCCCCAGCATTTT.

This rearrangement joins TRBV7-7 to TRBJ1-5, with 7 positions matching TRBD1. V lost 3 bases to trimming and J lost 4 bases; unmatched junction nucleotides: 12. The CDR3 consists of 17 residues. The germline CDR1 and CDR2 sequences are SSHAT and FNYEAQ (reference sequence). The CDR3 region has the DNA TGTGCCAGCAGCTTCTACAGGGGCCCACAGACGAATCAGCCCCAGCATTTT. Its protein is CASSFYRGPQTNQPQHF. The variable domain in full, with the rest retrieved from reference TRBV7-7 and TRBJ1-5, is GAGVSQSPRYKVTKRGQDVTLRCDPISSHATLYWYQQALGQGPEFLTYFNYEAQPDKSGLPSDRFSAERPEGSISTLTIQRTEQRDSAMYRCASSFYRGPQTNQPQHFGDGTRLSIL.

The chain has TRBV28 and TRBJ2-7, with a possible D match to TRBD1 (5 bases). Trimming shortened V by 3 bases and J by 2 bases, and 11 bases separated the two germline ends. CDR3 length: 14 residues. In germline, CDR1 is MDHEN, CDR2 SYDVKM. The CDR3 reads CASSLVTVAYEQYF. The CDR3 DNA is TGTGCCAGCAGTTTGGTGACAGTAGCCTACGAGCAGTACTTC.

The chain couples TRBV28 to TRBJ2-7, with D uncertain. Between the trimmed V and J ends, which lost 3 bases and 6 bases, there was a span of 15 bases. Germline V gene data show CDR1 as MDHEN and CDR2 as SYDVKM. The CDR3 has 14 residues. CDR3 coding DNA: TGTGCCAGCAGTTTCCCCGGCCCATCTGGCGAGCAGTACTTC. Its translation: CASSFPGPSGEQYF. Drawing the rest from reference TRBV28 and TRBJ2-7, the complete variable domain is DVKVTQSSRYLVKRTGEKVFLECVQDMDHENMFWYRQDPGLGLRLIYFSYDVKMKEKGDIPEGYSVSREKKERFSLILESASTNQTSMYLCASSFPGPSGEQYFGPGTRLTVT.